A single sample is the source of the 14 T cell receptor beta chains below, sequenced in a study of blood T cell repertoires in COVID-19. TCRdb keeps only in-frame clones here, not all; method: immunoSEQ multiplex PCR. In the table there are 200,000 to 300,000 clones, about 87% of which are singletons. The sample was PBMCs or T cells enriched from blood (not recorded which). The receptors come from a woman in her thirties or forties with acute COVID-19.

The table lists this clone with a count of one. The rearrangement uses TRBV11-3 and TRBJ2-7, with D possibly being TRBD1 (6 bases). Per the germline V gene, CDR1 is SGHNT and CDR2 is YENEEA. V lost 6 bases to trimming and J lost 10 bases, with 16 bases between them. This CDR3 comprises 12 residues. The CDR3 nucleotides are TGTGCCAGCAGTCCCGACAGGAGCCGTCAGTACGTC. Protein sequence: CASSPDRSRQYV.

This clone was observed once. The chain is built from TRBV9 and TRBJ2-1; 11 positions match TRBD2. Germline values: CDR1 SGDLS, CDR2 YYNGEE. J was trimmed by 9 bases and V by 0 bases; bases with no gene match: 8. The CDR3 loop spans 16 amino acids. The CDR3 is CASSVVSSGRTTEQFF. As DNA, the CDR3 is TGTGCCAGCAGCGTAGTTTCTAGCGGGAGGACCACTGAGCAGTTCTTC.

DNA for the CDR3: TGTGCCAGCAGTTTACGGAGCGGCAGCTCCTACGAGCAGTACTTC. Its protein product is CASSLRSGSSYEQYF. V gene TRBV27 combines with J gene TRBJ2-7; D might be TRBD2 (5 bases). CDR1 is MNHEY, CDR2 SMNVEV, per germline (reference sequence). V lost 2 bases and J lost 0, with 11 bases in between. The CDR3 is 15 amino acids.

J is TRBJ2-1 and V is TRBV19, with D perhaps matching TRBD2 (5 bases). This CDR3 contains 15 residues. The ends were cut back, 2 bases at V and 10 bases at J, with 18 bases in the middle. The germline V gene encodes CDR1 LNHDA and CDR2 SQIVND (reference sequence). The CDR3: CASSIWADPPGEQFF. As DNA, the CDR3 is TGTGCCAGTAGTATATGGGCGGACCCTCCGGGGGAGCAGTTCTTC.

The chain links TRBV7-2 to TRBJ2-1, with no clear D. V lost 5 bases, J lost 3 bases, and 8 bases lay in between. Looked up from germline, CDR1 is SGHTA and CDR2 is FQGNSA. This CDR3 has 13 residues. CDR3 in amino acids: CASSGHYYNEQFF. In DNA form, the CDR3 reads TGTGCCAGCAGCGGCCACTACTACAATGAGCAGTTCTTC.

The chain uses TRBV2 and TRBJ2-2, with unresolved D. This CDR3 is 14 amino acids long. Germline CDR1 SNHLY, CDR2 FYNNEI. V lost 8 bases and J lost 3, with 13 bases in between. DNA for the CDR3: TGTGCCAGCGAGATGGGCATGCACACCGGGGAGCTGTTTTTT. This sequence encodes CASEMGMHTGELFF.

This clone was seen only a few times. The CDR3 reads CSGTVNTEAFF. CDR3 bases: TGCAGCGGGACAGTGAACACTGAAGCTTTCTTT. The chain carries TRBV29-1 and TRBJ1-1; maybe TRBD1 (6 bases). From germline, CDR1 is SQVTM and CDR2 ANQGSEA. This CDR3 has 11 residues. Trimming shortened V by 7 bases and J by 0 bases, and 6 bases separated the two germline ends.

V is TRBV12-3 or TRBV12-4 and J is TRBJ1-1, with 8 bases identical to TRBD1. The CDR3 length is 13 residues. J gave up 3 bases and V 5 bases, and 2 bases lay outside the gene matches. As DNA, the CDR3 is TGTGCCAGCAGTATACAGGGGGACACTGAAGCTTTCTTT. It specifies CASSIQGDTEAFF.

The chain employs TRBV5-6 and TRBJ1-3, with D unclear. Germline V gene data show CDR1 as SGHDT and CDR2 as YYEEEE. V was clipped by 1 base and J by 2 bases, with 10 bases between them. The CDR3 runs 15 residues. CDR3 nucleotide sequence: TGTGCCAGCAGCTTGCCCCCCGGGGCTGGAAACACCATATATTTT. Amino acid sequence: CASSLPPGAGNTIYF.

This chain uses TRBV7-9 with TRBJ2-1; 11 positions agree with TRBD2. Germline V CDR1 and CDR2: SEHNR, FQNEAQ (reference sequence). The CDR3 loop spans 15 amino acids. With 5 bases clipped from V and 4 bases from J, the junction kept 4 bases outside the gene matches. CDR3 DNA sequence: TGTGCCAGCAGCCCGACTAGCGGGGCATACAATGAGCAGTTCTTC. It codes for CASSPTSGAYNEQFF.

This rearrangement joins TRBV27 to TRBJ1-5; 9 nucleotides align to TRBD1. The CDR3 consists of 16 residues. Germline CDR1 MNHEY, CDR2 SMNVEV (reference sequence). Germline trimming cut 2 bases from V and 5 bases from J; bases unmatched to any gene: 7. CDR3 nucleotides: TGTGCCAGCAGTTTAGGGCCGACAGGGGGATATCAGCCCCAGCATTTT. Translation: CASSLGPTGGYQPQHF.

The chain is built from TRBV3-1 (or the pseudogene TRBV3-2) and TRBJ2-7; weak D call: TRBD2 (7 bases). Germline V gene data show CDR1 as LGHDT and CDR2 as YNNKEL (reference sequence). Trimming removed 4 bases at V and 1 base at J, with 14 bases between. The CDR3 has 15 residues. CDR3 sequence: CASSLSGTRSYEQYF. In DNA, the CDR3 is TGTGCCAGCAGCCTGAGCGGGACAAGATCCTACGAGCAGTACTTC.

The chain has TRBV7-9 and TRBJ1-3, with D maybe TRBD1 (6 bases). CDR3 length: 12 residues. CDR1 is SEHNR and CDR2 is FQNEAQ in the germline V gene (reference sequence). The CDR3, as DNA: TGTGCGGGGGCAGGGAATGGAAACACCATATATTTT. Encoded protein: CAGAGNGNTIYF.

The chain links TRBV30 to TRBJ1-3; the D gene is possibly TRBD1 (5 bases). Per germline, CDR1 GTSNPN and CDR2 SVGIG (reference sequence). This CDR3 is built from 13 residues. The V end lost 5 bases, the J end lost 9 bases, and 17 bases lay between the germline ends. The CDR3 region is CAWGGTNSGTIYF. The CDR3 DNA is TGTGCCTGGGGGGGGACCAATAGCGGCACCATATATTTT. The full variable domain, completed using reference TRBV30 and TRBJ1-3, is SQTIHQWPATLVQPVGSPLSLECTVEGTSNPNLYWYRQAAGRGLQLLFYSVGIGQISSEVPQNLSASRPQDRQFILSSKKLLLSDSGFYLCAWGGTNSGTIYFGEGSWLTVV.